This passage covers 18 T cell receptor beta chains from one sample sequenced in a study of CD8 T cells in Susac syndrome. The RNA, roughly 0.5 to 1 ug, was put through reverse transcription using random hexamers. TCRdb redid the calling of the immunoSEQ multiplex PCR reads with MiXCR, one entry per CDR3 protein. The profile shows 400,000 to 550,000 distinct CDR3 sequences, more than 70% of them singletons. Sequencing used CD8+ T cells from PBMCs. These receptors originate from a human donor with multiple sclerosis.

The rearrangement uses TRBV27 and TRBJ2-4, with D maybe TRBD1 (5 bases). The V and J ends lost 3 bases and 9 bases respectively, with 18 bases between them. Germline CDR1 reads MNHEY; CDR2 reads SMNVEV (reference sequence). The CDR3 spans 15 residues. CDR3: CASSFPPGIGGIQYF. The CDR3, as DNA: TGTGCCAGCAGTTTCCCCCCAGGGATCGGCGGCATTCAGTACTTC.

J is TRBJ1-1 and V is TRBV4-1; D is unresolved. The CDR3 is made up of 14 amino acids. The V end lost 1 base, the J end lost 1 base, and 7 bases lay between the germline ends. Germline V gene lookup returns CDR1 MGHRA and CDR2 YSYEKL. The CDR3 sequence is CASSQGWENTEAFF. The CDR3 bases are TGCGCCAGCAGCCAAGGCTGGGAGAACACTGAAGCTTTCTTT.

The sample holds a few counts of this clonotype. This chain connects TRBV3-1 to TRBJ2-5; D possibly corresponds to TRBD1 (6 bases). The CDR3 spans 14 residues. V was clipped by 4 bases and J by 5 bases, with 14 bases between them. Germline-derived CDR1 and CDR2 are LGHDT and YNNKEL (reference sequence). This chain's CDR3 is CASSPGVSEETQYF. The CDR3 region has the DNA TGTGCCAGCAGCCCAGGGGTTAGCGAGGAGACCCAGTACTTC.

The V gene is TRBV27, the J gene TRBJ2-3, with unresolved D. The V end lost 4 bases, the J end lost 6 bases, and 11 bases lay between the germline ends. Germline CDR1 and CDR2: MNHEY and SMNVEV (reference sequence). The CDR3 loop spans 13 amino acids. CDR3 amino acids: CASSSPVRDTQYF. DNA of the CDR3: TGTGCCAGCAGTTCCCCCGTCAGGGATACGCAGTATTTT.

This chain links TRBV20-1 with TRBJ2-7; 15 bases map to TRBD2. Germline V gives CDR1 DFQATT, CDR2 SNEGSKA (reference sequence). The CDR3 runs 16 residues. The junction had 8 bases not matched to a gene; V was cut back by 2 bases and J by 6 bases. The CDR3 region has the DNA TGCAGTGCTAGACTCGGACTAGCGGGAGGGCCCTCCGAGCAGTACTTC. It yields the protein CSARLGLAGGPSEQYF.

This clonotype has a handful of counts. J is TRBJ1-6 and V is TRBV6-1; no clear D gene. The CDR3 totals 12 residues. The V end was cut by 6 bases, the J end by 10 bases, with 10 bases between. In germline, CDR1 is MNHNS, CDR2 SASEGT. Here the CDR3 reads CASSPPGSPLHF. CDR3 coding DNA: TGTGCCAGCAGCCCCCCCGGCTCACCCCTCCACTTT.

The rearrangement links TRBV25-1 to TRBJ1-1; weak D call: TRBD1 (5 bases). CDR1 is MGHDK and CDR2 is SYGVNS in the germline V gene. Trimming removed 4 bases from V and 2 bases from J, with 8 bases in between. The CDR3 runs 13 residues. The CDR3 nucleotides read TGTGCCAGCAGTGGTGGGGCCAACACTGAAGCTTTCTTT. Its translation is CASSGGANTEAFF.

DNA for the CDR3: TGTGCCTGGAGTGTCGAGGGTAATCAGCCCCAGCATTTT. This encodes CAWSVEGNQPQHF. The gene calls are TRBV30 and TRBJ1-5; D uncertain. The CDR3 contains 13 residues. The germline V gene has CDR1 GTSNPN and CDR2 SVGIG (reference sequence). The germline V and J ends were trimmed by 0 bases and 4 bases, with 7 bases remaining between them.

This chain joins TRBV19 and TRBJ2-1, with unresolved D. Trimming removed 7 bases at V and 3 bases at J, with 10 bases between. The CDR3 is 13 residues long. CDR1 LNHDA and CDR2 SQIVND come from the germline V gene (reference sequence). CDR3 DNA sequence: TGTGCCAGTACCAATGGGGTCTACAATGAGCAGTTCTTC. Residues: CASTNGVYNEQFF.

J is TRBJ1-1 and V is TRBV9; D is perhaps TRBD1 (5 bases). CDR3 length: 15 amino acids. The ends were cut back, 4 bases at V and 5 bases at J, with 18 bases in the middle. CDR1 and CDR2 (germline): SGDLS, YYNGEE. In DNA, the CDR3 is TGTGCCAGCAGCCCACACGAACACGGGGGGACTGAAGCTTTCTTT. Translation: CASSPHEHGGTEAFF. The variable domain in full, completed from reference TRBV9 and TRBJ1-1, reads DSGVTQTPKHLITATGQRVTLRCSPRSGDLSVYWYQQSLDQGLQFLIQYYNGEERAKGNILERFSAQQFPDLHSELNLSSLELGDSALYFCASSPHEHGGTEAFFGQGTRLTVV.

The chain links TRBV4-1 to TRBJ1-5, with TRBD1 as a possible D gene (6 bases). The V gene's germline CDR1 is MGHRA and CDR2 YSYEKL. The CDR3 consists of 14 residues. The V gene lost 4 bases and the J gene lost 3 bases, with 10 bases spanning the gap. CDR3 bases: TGCGCCAGCAGCCCACAGGGAGACAATCAGCCCCAGCATTTT. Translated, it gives CASSPQGDNQPQHF.

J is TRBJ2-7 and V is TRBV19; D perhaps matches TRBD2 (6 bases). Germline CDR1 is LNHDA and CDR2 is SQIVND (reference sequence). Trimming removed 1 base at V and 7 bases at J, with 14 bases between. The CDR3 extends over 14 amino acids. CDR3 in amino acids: CASSIVGGVVEQYF. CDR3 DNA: TGTGCCAGTAGTATAGTCGGCGGGGTGGTGGAGCAGTACTTC.

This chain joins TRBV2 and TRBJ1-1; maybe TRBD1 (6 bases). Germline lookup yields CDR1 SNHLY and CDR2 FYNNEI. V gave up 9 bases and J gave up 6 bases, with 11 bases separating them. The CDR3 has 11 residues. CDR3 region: CASYRAAEAFF. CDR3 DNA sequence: TGTGCCAGTTACAGGGCCGCTGAAGCTTTCTTT.

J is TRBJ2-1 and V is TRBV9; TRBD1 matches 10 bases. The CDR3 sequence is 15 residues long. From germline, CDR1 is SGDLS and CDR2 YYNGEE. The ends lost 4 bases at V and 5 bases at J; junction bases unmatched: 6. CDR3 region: CASSYGQGEDNEQFF. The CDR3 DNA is TGTGCCAGCAGCTATGGACAGGGGGAAGACAATGAGCAGTTCTTC.

CDR3 residues: CASSSPYEQFF. The CDR3 DNA follows: TGTGCCAGCAGCTCCCCCTATGAGCAGTTCTTC. This rearrangement joins TRBV5-6 to TRBJ2-1; D unresolved. Trimming removed 3 bases from V and 8 bases from J, with 6 bases in between. The germline V gene has CDR1 SGHDT and CDR2 YYEEEE. The CDR3 totals 11 residues.

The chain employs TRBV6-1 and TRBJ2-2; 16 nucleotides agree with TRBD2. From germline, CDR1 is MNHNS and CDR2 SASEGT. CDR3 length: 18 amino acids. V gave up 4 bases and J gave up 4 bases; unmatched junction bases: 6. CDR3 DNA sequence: TGTGCCAGCAGTGCCGGGACTAGCGGGGGGGCCTTCACCGGGGAGCTGTTTTTT. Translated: CASSAGTSGGAFTGELFF.

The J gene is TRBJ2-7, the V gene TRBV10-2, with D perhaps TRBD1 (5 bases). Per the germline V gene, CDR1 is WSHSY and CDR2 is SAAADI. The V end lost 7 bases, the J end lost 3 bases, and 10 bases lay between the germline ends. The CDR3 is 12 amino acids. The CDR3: CASKPDSYEQYF. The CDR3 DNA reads TGCGCCAGCAAGCCAGACAGCTACGAGCAGTACTTC.

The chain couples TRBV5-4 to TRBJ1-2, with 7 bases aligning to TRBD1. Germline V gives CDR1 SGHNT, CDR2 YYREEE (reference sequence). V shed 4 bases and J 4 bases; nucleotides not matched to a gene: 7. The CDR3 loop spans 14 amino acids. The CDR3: CASSAGQGVYGYTF. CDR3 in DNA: TGTGCCAGCAGCGCTGGTCAGGGGGTCTATGGCTACACCTTC.